This T cell receptor beta chain is from a study of cytomegalovirus exposure and HLA in healthy donors (dated by TCRdb to about 2017). Regarding the study in general: An earlier analysis of under 600 of the donors reported approximately 290 Gb of sequence data and around 110 million unique TCR beta sequences from roughly 200 million T cells. An early release covering 500 to 750 HLA-typed donors comprised roughly 300 gigabases of sequencing data and approximately 80 million unique TCR sequences. Among the roughly 390 genotyped donors, around 81% belonged to the genetic ancestry cluster associated with self-reported Caucasian donors. The study aimed to test whether cataloging public T cell receptors could reveal signatures of past pathogen exposure. The study used immunosequencing to profile the T cell repertoires of around 600 subjects and linked those repertoires to cytomegalovirus serostatus. Along with the approximately 700-subject first cohort, a separate validation cohort of about 110 different subjects was used. To predict cytomegalovirus infection status, the study combined high-throughput TCR immunosequencing, statistical association of individual TCRs with disease status, and machine learning. A later analysis re-examined previously published TCR beta repertoires from 610 or so donors and added high-resolution HLA genotyping to investigate patterns of TCR occurrence. Rather than drawing on any new phenotypic data, the later analysis identified candidate immune exposures from TCR beta sequences and the way those sequences occurred across donors. In an earlier analysis of about 590 of the donors, high-throughput TCR beta sequencing was used to judge whether each TCR beta V gene segment behaved as functional or pseudogenic. Alongside the repertoire data, information on donor age, sex, ethnicity and CMV serostatus was compiled. A later genetic analysis took genome-wide SNP genotypes for about 55% of the roughly 670 donors and used that subset as a discovery cohort. All discovery cohort repertoires had been generated using a single sequencing platform. Class I and class II HLA loci were covered by the typing at four-digit resolution. Typing coverage varied by locus: roughly 620-630 donors for A, B, C, DRB1 and DQB1; approximately 500 for DQA1; around 570 for DPA1; fewer than 480 for DPB1. Roughly 5 DR-DQ haplotypes were treated as single units for association and clustering because of strong linkage in the cohort. Among about 400 genotyped donors of the cohort, an average of about 220,000 unique TCR beta nucleotide sequences was sequenced per donor, of which about 18% were non-productive.

Libraries were built with the immunoSEQ multiplex PCR assay. For the multiplex PCR, a mixture combining 60 forward primers for TCR Vbeta segments and 13 reverse primers for TCR Jbeta segments was used. The CDR3 region of rearranged TCR beta genes was amplified from genomic DNA by a multiplex PCR assay. Amplified TCR beta libraries were sequenced as 87-base-pair reads on the Illumina HiSeq System. Turning to the authors' computational methods: Across the 700 or so repertoires, a later analysis counted tens of millions of unique TCR beta chains, roughly 11 million of which were shared by at least two donors. A nearest-neighbor algorithm error-corrected the raw reads and collapsed the reads into unique sequences, merging closely related sequences to remove PCR and sequencing errors. V, D and J gene segments were assigned by aligning CDR3 sequences to IMGT reference sequences. For a sequence to be retained, at least a six-nucleotide match to both a V gene segment and a J gene segment was required. A rearrangement counted as productive if the CDR3 had no stop codons and remained in frame with V and J, and every other rearrangement counted as non-productive. CDR3 was defined by IMGT convention, running from the second conserved V-encoded cysteine to the conserved J-encoded phenylalanine. In an earlier analysis of roughly 580 of the donors, sequences lacking an unambiguous match to a single V gene segment were excluded. An earlier analysis of 500 to 600 of the donors classified V segments as functional when productive rearrangements were above 56.7% and as segregating when the standard deviation between donors was above 5%. A statistical classification framework was built for diagnosing cytomegalovirus status from the catalog of TCR beta chain sequences. In a later analysis, TCR nucleotide sequences were compared against IMGT/GENE-DB human TR gene sequences so that V and J genes could be assigned. A later analysis assigned CDR3 sequences and most-parsimonious VDJ recombination scenarios with the TCRdist pipeline. In a later analysis, each TCR beta chain was defined by its CDR3 amino acid sequence together with its V-gene family, and reads without a unique V-gene family were excluded. To address suspected cross-contamination and a sequencing artifact, a later analysis removed around 600 highly shared, low-generation-probability nucleotide sequences. In a later analysis, a clonal expansion index for each public chain was calculated from normalized within-repertoire ranks of inferred template counts. A later analysis computed generation probabilities with a VDJ recombination model fitted to out-of-frame rearrangements, and checked the results against IGoR. Hypergeometric tests were used in a later analysis to score TCR-TCR, TCR-HLA and TCR-CMV co-occurrence, with a repertoire-size bias correction applied to the TCR pairs. A later analysis estimated false discovery rates by permuting HLA or CMV assignments 20 times. In a later analysis, co-occurring TCRs were grouped using DBSCAN, and TCRdist sequence similarity was added for clustering within HLA-allele-positive subsets. Co-occurrence clustering excluded repertoires with fewer than 30,000 or more than 120,000 public chains, plus five with anomalous nucleotide sharing. TCRdb took over this immuneACCESS table, retaining in-frame rearrangements with V and J assigned. Such tables are incomplete; in checked studies, under half of the missing clones stem from an unresolved V gene, and the remainder is unexplained. From that table come the V and J calls and clone size; the DNA was used to work out D and trimming. This sample holds 150,000 to 200,000 clones; roughly 72% were observed only once. Just over 2% of the sample comes from the top ten.

General findings and caveats noted by the study authors: A later analysis found that TCR association rates varied across HLA loci, with DRB1 alleles showing the most associated TCRs and HLA-C alleles the fewest. A further reported finding was that TCR beta sequences accurately predicted the HLA-A and HLA-B alleles for most subjects in the first cohort. In this cohort, only TCR beta chains were sequenced, and detectable features were limited by the absence of alpha or paired-chain data. An association between a missense DCLRE1C variant and V-gene and J-gene trimming of TCR beta chains was found in a later genetic analysis and replicated in an independent cohort. When HLA alleles, especially DR and DQ, strongly co-occurred, attributing TCR associations to individual alleles was difficult. The only immune exposure information available for the cohort was CMV serostatus. In an earlier analysis of roughly 560 of the donors, most TCR beta V segments were observed in productive rearrangements about 87% or about 30% of the time, broadly matching IMGT annotations. While some public TCRs were present in many individuals, most TCR sequences turned up only very rarely across donors. Cytomegalovirus status was reported to be diagnosed by the classifier with high specificity and sensitivity in both the original and validation cohorts. A later analysis found that HLA-associated TCR beta chains were more clonally expanded and had lower generation probabilities than equally common non-associated chains. Roughly uniform sequencing depth across donors was assumed in presence/absence analyses, although this assumption may not hold. Several of the top co-occurrence clusters appeared to be linked to parvovirus B19, influenza, CMV and Epstein-Barr virus, according to a later analysis. A later analysis found that most CMV-associated TCR beta chains appeared HLA-restricted, with HLA associations seemingly driven largely by CMV exposure. It was suggested by the authors that the approach could potentially be generalized to other disease states and immunological phenotypes. The sequencing pipeline was judged likely to have produced a cluster of highly shared sequence variants as a technical artifact. Specific HLA alleles were associated with some 15,000 TCR beta sequences at a false discovery rate of 0.05 in a later analysis. Because counts were too low, seventeen rarely observed V segments, including chromosome 9 orphons, were excluded from the earlier analysis of around 590 of the donors. In vitro tests confirmed that three of the cytomegalovirus-associated TCR beta chains recognize cytomegalovirus antigens. The study gave a list of 150 to 200 TCR beta chains associated with cytomegalovirus. Compared with the roughly 720-donor mean, donors in an Asian-associated ancestry cluster had fewer N-insertions in productive TCRs, according to a later genetic analysis. HLA typing was unavailable for some donors at each locus, so association tests used only the typed subset. Correlated functional status among segregating V segments might reflect linkage disequilibrium, but an unknown experimental factor could not be ruled out.

In total, approximately 700 healthy bone marrow donors made up the cohort. Cohort members were all nominally healthy when sampled, although unrecorded immune exposures were likely present. The donor was CMV seropositive and belonged to the group of 250 to 300 seropositive cohort members. A peripheral blood sample was provided by each donor, and peripheral blood mononuclear cells were used for TCR beta sequencing. The Qiagen DNeasy Blood Extraction Kit was used to extract genomic DNA from the blood cell samples. Turning to this clone: The clone's antigen remains unknown. Base qualities were left out, and no much larger clone turns up one base away.

This TCR came from a woman aged 30 to 39 in good health and CMV-seropositive. The sequenced material came from PBMCs.

The DNA reads as follows: TGCGCCAGCAGGAAATCGGGACTAAGCACAGATACGCAGTATTTT. Its product reads: CASRKSGLSTDTQYF. The V and J segments used are TRBV10-2 and TRBJ2-3, with 7 middle bases fitting TRBD2. Compared with germline, V lacks 6 bases and J lacks 0 bases; bases without a gene match: 6. From cysteine to phenylalanine, the CDR3 is 15 amino acids long. Of the read, only the CDR3 DNA is kept; its 45 bases are in frame from base 1. Sequences WSHSY (CDR1) and SAAADI (CDR2) are obtained from the germline V gene.